Listed here is a single T cell receptor (beta chain). Template material for amplifying TCR beta CDR3 regions consisted of RNA transcripts. A set of HTBI primers served as the primers for a first-round RT-PCR of the TCR CDR3. TCRdb reprocessed the multiplex PCR reads with MiXCR, giving one entry per CDR3 protein. The sample consists of about 250,000 distinct CDR3 sequences, approximately 25% of them appearing once. The source of the sample is a study of T cells in Graves' hyperthyroidism and ophthalmopathy. The sample comprised blood. The TCR sequence derives from a middle-aged woman with Graves' ophthalmopathy.

The CDR3 nucleotides read TGTGCCAGCAGCTTGGGTCGGGAGGGCCCCACCGAGCAGTACTTC. Translated: CASSLGREGPTEQYF. This chain links TRBV5-4 with TRBJ2-7; the match to TRBD2 covers 8 bases. With 0 bases clipped from V and 6 bases from J, the junction kept 8 bases outside the gene matches. Germline V lookup: CDR1 SGHNT, CDR2 YYREEE (reference sequence). The CDR3 loop spans 15 amino acids.